These 19 T cell receptor beta chains were all obtained from the same sample, sequenced in a study of neurological immune-mediated disorders. TCRdb redid the calling of the 5' RACE reads with MiXCR, one entry per CDR3 protein. The sample holds 71,000 or so distinct CDR3 sequences, approximately 5% seen once. Sequenced input: PBMCs. The receptors were gathered from a woman aged 30 to 39 with multiple sclerosis.

This clonotype was observed a few times. A read error may explain this, as a much larger clone is one base away. This chain connects TRBV12-3 or TRBV12-4 to TRBJ2-1; weak D call: TRBD2 (6 bases). The CDR3 runs to 12 residues. CDR3 in DNA: TGTGACAGCCCCTCGTTGGGGGGTGAGCAGTTCTTC. Translated, it gives CDSPSLGGEQFF.

This clonotype was counted ten times or more. The genes are TRBV7-6 and TRBJ2-2; no clear D gene. The CDR3 is made up of 16 amino acids. CDR1 is SGHVS and CDR2 is FNYEAQ in the germline V gene. Trimming pared 5 bases from V and 3 bases from J, leaving 16 bases between. Written as DNA, the CDR3 is TGTGCCAGCAGCCCCCTTTCCACCTCGGACACCGGGGAGCTGTTTTTT. Its translation is CASSPLSTSDTGELFF.

There are many counts of this clonotype. This chain connects TRBV7-4 to TRBJ2-2; unclear D gene. CDR3 length equals 14 residues. CDR1 SGHVT and CDR2 SQSDAQ come from the germline V gene. Trimming shortened V by 1 base and J by 4 bases, and 7 bases separated the two germline ends. This CDR3 is CASSLDSITGELFF. In nucleotides, the CDR3 is TGTGCCAGCAGCTTAGACAGCATCACCGGGGAGCTGTTTTTT.

This chain connects TRBV6-9 to TRBJ1-1; D unclear. This CDR3 region has 12 residues. Germline CDR1 is MNHGY and CDR2 is SVAAGI. Deletions cut 10 bases from V and 4 bases from J, with 13 bases between. The CDR3, as DNA: TGTGCCAACCCCGGGTTCTGCACTGAAGCTTTCTTT. Encoded protein: CANPGFCTEAFF.

As concerns this clonotype: A read error may be the cause here, since a much bigger clone is one base away. V usage is TRBV10-3 and J usage is TRBJ1-5, with D hard to call. CDR1 is ENHRY and CDR2 is SYGVKD in the germline V gene. The CDR3 loop spans 13 amino acids. The CDR3 is CAISELGSQHQHF. CDR3 coding DNA: TGTGCCATCAGTGAATTAGGCAGCCAGCACCAGCATTTT.

This clonotype was counted many times. This chain joins TRBV7-2 and TRBJ2-5; either TRBD1 or TRBD2 may fit D (6 bases each). The CDR3 covers 15 residues. Germline V gene sequence: CDR1 SGHTA, CDR2 FQGNSA. Between the trimmed V and J ends, which lost 5 bases and 5 bases, there was a span of 18 bases. The CDR3 DNA sequence: TGTGCCAGCAGCCCACACCAACTAGGGGGGGAGACCCAGTACTTC. Its protein product is CASSPHQLGGETQYF.

The V gene is TRBV20-1, the J gene TRBJ2-4; D gene ambiguous. CDR3 length: 14 amino acids. Trimming stripped 1 base from V and 1 base from J, with 8 bases between. CDR1 and CDR2 from the germline V gene are DFQATT and SNEGSKA (reference sequence). This CDR3 reads CSARVQGAKNIQYF. DNA for the CDR3: TGCAGTGCTAGAGTTCAAGGGGCCAAAAACATTCAGTACTTC.

This clonotype was recorded at least ten times. The chain combines TRBV12-3 or TRBV12-4 with TRBJ1-2; D gene uncertain. The V end lost 5 bases, the J end lost 2 bases, and 9 bases lay between the germline ends. This CDR3 has 13 amino acids. The CDR3 reads CASSPVGNYGYTF. DNA for the CDR3: TGTGCCAGCAGTCCCGTCGGGAACTATGGCTACACCTTC.

This clonotype was seen many times. The rearrangement uses TRBV5-1 and TRBJ2-4; D is possibly TRBD2 (6 bases). V lost 4 bases and J lost 0, with 14 bases in between. The germline CDR1 and CDR2 sequences are SGHRS and YFSETQ. The CDR3 is 16 residues long. The CDR3 loop is CASSPLAPKAKNIQYF. CDR3 sequence (DNA): TGCGCCAGCAGCCCGCTAGCGCCTAAAGCCAAAAACATTCAGTACTTC.

In this sample, this clonotype turned up many times. The CDR3 region has the DNA TGCGCCAGCAGCTTTGGACTAGCGGACGCAGATACGCAGTATTTT. Its translation is CASSFGLADADTQYF. The chain has TRBV5-1 and TRBJ2-3, with 10 bases that match TRBD2. Looked up from germline, CDR1 is SGHRS and CDR2 is YFSETQ. The CDR3 runs 15 residues. V was pared by 2 bases and J by 4 bases, with 4 bases of the junction left unmatched. Complete variable domain (other parts from reference TRBV5-1 and TRBJ2-3): KAGVTQTPRYLIKTRGQQVTLSCSPISGHRSVSWYQQTPGQGLQFLFEYFSETQRNKGNFPGRFSGRQFSNSRSEMNVSTLELGDSALYLCASSFGLADADTQYFGPGTRLTVL.

This clonotype appeared many times. The V gene is TRBV7-6, the J gene TRBJ2-7; D might be TRBD1 (6 bases). Germline V gene lookup returns CDR1 SGHVS and CDR2 FNYEAQ. Trimming removed 0 bases from V and 4 bases from J, with 13 bases in between. CDR3 length: 15 residues. This CDR3 is CASSLAADSPYEQYF. CDR3 nucleotide sequence: TGTGCCAGCAGCTTAGCGGCGGACAGTCCGTACGAGCAGTACTTC.

This clonotype has at least ten counts. The chain links TRBV20-1 to TRBJ2-3; D might be TRBD2 (7 bases). CDR1 is DFQATT, CDR2 SNEGSKA, per germline (reference sequence). The CDR3 has 14 amino acids. Trimming left V 3 bases short and J 6 bases short, with 16 bases between. The CDR3 is CSASGVRGLDTQYF. Written as DNA, the CDR3 is TGCAGTGCTAGTGGGGTGCGGGGGCTCGATACGCAGTATTTT.

This clonotype was detected only a few times. This chain joins TRBV11-2 and TRBJ2-2; D remains ambiguous. Between the trimmed V and J ends, which lost 2 bases and 4 bases, there was a span of 5 bases. Germline CDR1 reads SGHAT; CDR2 reads FQNNGV. The CDR3 is 13 residues long. CDR3 protein: CASSLLGTGELFF. For the CDR3, the DNA is TGTGCCAGCAGCTTACTCGGCACCGGGGAGCTGTTTTTT.

This chain joins TRBV20-1 and TRBJ2-3; 8 bases agree with TRBD1. The J segment lost 2 bases and the V segment lost 6 bases, leaving 10 bases of the junction unmatched. The CDR3 spans 15 residues. The germline gives CDR1 DFQATT, CDR2 SNEGSKA (reference sequence). CDR3 nucleotide sequence: TGCAGTGCAAGCCAGGGGGCCGGAAACACAGATACGCAGTATTTT. Its translation: CSASQGAGNTDTQYF.

The chain recombines TRBV14 with TRBJ2-3; 8 nucleotides line up with TRBD2. The J segment lost 5 bases and the V segment lost 2 bases, leaving 6 bases of the junction unmatched. Germline CDR1 reads SGHDN; CDR2 reads FVKESK. The CDR3 is made up of 15 amino acids. The CDR3 DNA is TGTGCCAGCAGCCAAATAGGACTAGCAGGAGATACGCAGTATTTT. Protein: CASSQIGLAGDTQYF.

This clonotype appeared many times. The CDR3 carries no conserved terminal phenylalanine or tryptophan, so it likely arises from a read error. It is unclear where the CDR3 begins or ends on the DNA, so no DNA is shown, and the CDR3 is as TCRdb lists it. The chain has TRBV20-1 and TRBJ2-5; TRBD2 reflects the table's D call only, with no check against the DNA. The CDR3 is 11 residues long, counting both termini. Per germline, CDR1 DFQATT and CDR2 SNEGSKA (reference sequence). CDR3 protein: CSAIASGRTRI.

This clonotype occurred many times. The chain joins TRBV20-1 to TRBJ1-1; D perhaps matches TRBD1 (5 bases). V was clipped by 6 bases and J by 0 bases, with 11 bases between them. Germline V gene sequence: CDR1 DFQATT, CDR2 SNEGSKA (reference sequence). This CDR3 region has 13 residues. The chain's CDR3 is CSATTEMNTEAFF. The CDR3 DNA reads TGCAGTGCCACGACAGAGATGAACACTGAAGCTTTCTTT.

This clonotype was seen at least ten times. V and J are TRBV7-9 and TRBJ2-5; 7 bases line up with TRBD1. V was clipped by 4 bases and J by 0 bases; unmatched bases: 2. The CDR3 has 14 amino acids. Germline V gives CDR1 SEHNR, CDR2 FQNEAQ (reference sequence). The CDR3 region has the DNA TGTGCCAGCAGCTCGGGACAGTACCAAGAGACCCAGTACTTC. This codes for CASSSGQYQETQYF.

This clonotype has at least ten counts. This chain joins TRBV5-1 and TRBJ2-5; possible D gene TRBD1, 5 bases. The CDR3 has 14 residues. Per germline, CDR1 SGHRS and CDR2 YFSETQ. Trimming took 0 bases from V and 4 from J, leaving 10 bases between them. The CDR3 sequence is CASSLGQGGETQYF. The CDR3 region has the DNA TGCGCCAGCAGCTTGGGCCAGGGCGGAGAGACCCAGTACTTC.